The 13 T cell receptor beta chains below all came from one sample that was sequenced in a study of T cell repertoires in cytomegalovirus infection. TCRdb re-called the reads with MiXCR, one entry per CDR3 protein. Here the sample spans about a million distinct CDR3 sequences, roughly 31% being singletons. Which antigens these TCRs recognize remains unknown. The source was cultured CD8+ T cells from PBMCs, collected from culture after CMV antigen stimulation. These receptors were collected from a human donor in good health (CMV status not recorded). Some clones in this sample may be carry-over from other donors' samples.

The chain carries TRBV12-3 or TRBV12-4 and TRBJ2-2; 9 bases are shared with TRBD2. CDR3 length: 16 residues. After removal of 3 bases from V and 1 base from J, the junction contained 3 bases not matched to a gene. CDR3: CASSFLAGENTGELFF. The CDR3 bases are TGTGCCAGCAGTTTTTTAGCGGGGGAGAACACCGGGGAGCTGTTTTTT.

The CDR3 DNA follows: TGTGCCAGCAGCCCGGGCCCCAAGACGAACACTGAAGCTTTCTTT. This codes for CASSPGPKTNTEAFF. V gene TRBV9 combines with J gene TRBJ1-1, with unresolved D. The CDR3 has 15 residues. V lost 4 bases to trimming and J lost 1 base, with 14 bases between them. Germline V lookup: CDR1 SGDLS, CDR2 YYNGEE. The full variable domain, with the rest looked up from reference TRBV9 and TRBJ1-1, is DSGVTQTPKHLITATGQRVTLRCSPRSGDLSVYWYQQSLDQGLQFLIQYYNGEERAKGNILERFSAQQFPDLHSELNLSSLELGDSALYFCASSPGPKTNTEAFFGQGTRLTVV.

J is TRBJ2-5 and V is TRBV7-9; 7 bases fit TRBD1. The CDR3 spans 15 residues. Germline CDR1 is SEHNR and CDR2 is FQNEAQ (reference sequence). The V gene end was trimmed by 4 bases and the J gene end by 4 bases; junction bases not matched to a gene: 9. The CDR3 coding sequence is TGTGCCAGCAGCTCCCCGAGGGGGCTGGGAGAGACCCAGTACTTC. Protein sequence: CASSSPRGLGETQYF.

The chain has TRBV19 and TRBJ1-6; D might be TRBD1 (6 bases). This CDR3 has 15 amino acids. V shed 5 bases and J shed 10 bases, with 18 bases lying between them. CDR1 is LNHDA and CDR2 is SQIVND in the germline V gene (reference sequence). Written as DNA, the CDR3 is TGTGCCAGTAGTCCATGGACAGTGGGCTTGTCACCCCTCCACTTT. It yields the protein CASSPWTVGLSPLHF. Based on the CDR3 plus reference TRBV19 and TRBJ1-6, the full variable domain is DGGITQSPKYLFRKEGQNVTLSCEQNLNHDAMYWYRQDPGQGLRLIYYSQIVNDFQKGDIAEGYSVSREKKESFPLTVTSAQKNPTAFYLCASSPWTVGLSPLHFGNGTRLTVT.

V and J are TRBV4-1 and TRBJ2-1; the D gene is possibly TRBD2 (7 bases). Per germline, CDR1 MGHRA and CDR2 YSYEKL. V was clipped by 0 bases and J by 8 bases, with 17 bases between them. The CDR3 has 16 amino acids. CDR3 in DNA: TGCGCCAGCAGCCAAGAGGCGGGGGCCCTTTACGATGAGCAGTTCTTC. Its protein product is CASSQEAGALYDEQFF.

CDR3 DNA sequence: TGTGCCAGCAGCAGACCCGGGACTAGCTACGAGCAGTACTTC. Its protein is CASSRPGTSYEQYF. This sequence joins TRBV6-1 and TRBJ2-7; 8 bases are a match to TRBD2. The CDR3 has 14 residues. Germline CDR1 MNHNS, CDR2 SASEGT. With V trimmed by 6 bases and J by 3 bases, 7 bases remained unmatched.

This clonotype turned up a few times. The chain joins TRBV7-9 to TRBJ1-2; D uncertain. The CDR3 is 15 amino acids. Trimming removed 4 bases at V and 0 bases at J, with 12 bases between. Germline values: CDR1 SEHNR, CDR2 FQNEAQ (reference sequence). CDR3 residues: CASSSPDTPNYGYTF. CDR3 in DNA: TGTGCCAGCAGCTCCCCAGACACCCCTAACTATGGCTACACCTTC.

There are a few counts of this clonotype. V and J are TRBV12-3 or TRBV12-4 and TRBJ2-1; D gene ambiguous. The CDR3 totals 12 residues. The germline V and J ends were trimmed by 2 bases and 8 bases, with 7 bases remaining between them. The CDR3 nucleotides are TGTGCCAGCAGTTTAACCCGGCATGAGCAGTTCTTC. This gives the protein CASSLTRHEQFF.

The genes are TRBV7-6 and TRBJ2-5; 11 nucleotides match TRBD1. Germline lookup yields CDR1 SGHVS and CDR2 FNYEAQ. The CDR3 is made up of 15 amino acids. Trimming took 4 bases from V and 3 from J; bases not matched to a gene: 4. As DNA, the CDR3 is TGTGCCAGCAGCTCCCCGGGACAGGGGGAAGAGACCCAGTACTTC. This encodes CASSSPGQGEETQYF. The full variable domain, completed using reference TRBV7-6 and TRBJ2-5, is GAGVSQSPRYKVTKRGQDVALRCDPISGHVSLYWYRQALGQGPEFLTYFNYEAQQDKSGLPNDRFSAERPEGSISTLTIQRTEQRDSAMYRCASSSPGQGEETQYFGPGTRLLVL.

This clonotype was observed many times. The genes are TRBV10-3 and TRBJ2-5, with a tentative D call TRBD2 (5 bases). Germline CDR1 and CDR2: ENHRY and SYGVKD. Deletions cut 1 base from V and 5 bases from J, with 32 bases between. This CDR3 is built from 21 residues. The CDR3 nucleotides are TGTGCCATCAGTGAGTACCGGTTCCAAAGGGAGAGACCCAGTACGACGGAGACCCAGTACTTC. Protein product: CAISEYRFQRERPSTTETQYF.

This clonotype was counted a few times. The V and J genes are TRBV6-6 and TRBJ2-4, with D perhaps given as TRBD1 or TRBD2 (6 bases each). Germline loops: CDR1 MNHNY, CDR2 SVGAGI (reference sequence). V gave up 7 bases and J gave up 8 bases, with 15 bases separating them. The CDR3 spans 13 residues. CDR3 loop: CASTHGGRDIQYF. The CDR3 DNA sequence: TGTGCCAGCACCCACGGGGGCCGCGACATTCAGTACTTC.

The J gene is TRBJ2-7, the V gene TRBV6-6; D perhaps matches TRBD1 (6 bases). The CDR3 is made up of 12 amino acids. Germline loops: CDR1 MNHNY, CDR2 SVGAGI (reference sequence). V dropped 7 bases and J dropped 3 bases, with 10 bases sitting between them. The CDR3 loop reads CASTPGDYEQYF. The CDR3 region has the DNA TGTGCCAGCACCCCAGGGGACTACGAGCAGTACTTC.

The sample holds a few counts of this clonotype. The rearrangement joins TRBV27 to TRBJ1-2; D is ambiguous. Germline assignment: CDR1 MNHEY and CDR2 SMNVEV (reference sequence). The CDR3 loop spans 13 amino acids. The V and J ends lost 6 bases and 3 bases respectively, with 11 bases between them. The chain's CDR3 is CASSGRPDYGYTF. CDR3 sequence (DNA): TGTGCCAGCAGCGGACGGCCAGACTATGGCTACACCTTC.